A selection of T cell receptor beta chains follows, all from one sample in a study of T cells in Graves' hyperthyroidism and ophthalmopathy. Each CDR3 protein is one row after TCRdb ran MiXCR on the multiplex PCR reads. The sample carries roughly 38,000 distinct CDR3 sequences, 49% recorded once. The sequenced material came from blood. Receptor source: a woman in her fifties or sixties with Graves' hyperthyroidism that later progressed to Graves' ophthalmopathy. CDR3s include the opening cysteine and the closing phenylalanine or tryptophan. D genes are given only for firm matches. For some rows the clone size is stated as once, few or many, or as a class when expanded; others skip it.

j_gene: TRBJ1-5
abundance: NA
d_gene: NA
v_gene: TRBV19
CDR3nt: TGTGCCAGTAGTGCCCCCAGGGATCTAGTTAGCCAGCCCCAGCATTTT
CDR3aa: CASSAPRDLVSQPQHF

j_gene: TRBJ2-1
abundance: NA
d_gene: NA
v_gene: TRBV7-9
CDR3nt: TGTGCCAGCAGCCCCCCCCCCGGAGAAAGCTCCTACAATGGGCAGTTCTTC
CDR3aa: CASSPPPGESSYNGQFF

j_gene: TRBJ2-1
abundance: many
d_gene: NA
v_gene: TRBV6-2/TRBV6-3
CDR3nt: TGTGCCAGCAGCGTGACTAGTGTTGAGCAGTTCTTC
CDR3aa: CASSVTSVEQFF

j_gene: TRBJ1-1
abundance: many
d_gene: NA
v_gene: TRBV12-3/TRBV12-4
CDR3nt: TGTGCCAGCAGTTTGTTGGATGCCCGGACTGAAGCTTTCTTT
CDR3aa: CASSLLDARTEAFF

j_gene: TRBJ2-5
abundance: NA
d_gene: TRBD1
v_gene: TRBV14
CDR3nt: TGTGCCAGCAGCCTACAGGGGAAAAAAGAGACCCAGTACTTC
CDR3aa: CASSLQGKKETQYF

j_gene: TRBJ2-3
abundance: many
d_gene: TRBD2
v_gene: TRBV5-1
CDR3nt: TGCGCCAGCAGGGCGGGAGGGTTTGGAGATACGCAGTATTTT
CDR3aa: CASRAGGFGDTQYF

j_gene: TRBJ1-2
abundance: many
d_gene: NA
v_gene: TRBV6-1
CDR3nt: TGTGCCAGCAGCGAAGGATACTATGGCTACACCTTC
CDR3aa: CASSEGYYGYTF

j_gene: TRBJ2-2
abundance: NA
d_gene: NA
v_gene: TRBV2
CDR3nt: TGTGCCAGCAGTGAATTTGGGGGAGCCGGGGAGCTGTTTTTT
CDR3aa: CASSEFGGAGELFF

j_gene: TRBJ1-1
abundance: NA
d_gene: NA
v_gene: TRBV7-9
CDR3nt: TGTGCCAGCAGCCCCGGGGCTTTCTTT
CDR3aa: CASSPGAFF

j_gene: TRBJ2-7
abundance: NA
d_gene: NA
v_gene: TRBV4-1
CDR3nt: TGCGCTAGCAGCCAGCCCGACGGGAGCACCGACGAGCGGTACTTC
CDR3aa: CASSQPDGSTDERYF

j_gene: TRBJ2-7
abundance: NA
d_gene: NA
v_gene: TRBV19
CDR3nt: TGTGCCCGGATCTACGAGCAGTACTTC
CDR3aa: CARIYEQYF

j_gene: TRBJ2-2
abundance: many
d_gene: NA
v_gene: TRBV2
CDR3nt: TGTGCCAGCAGCGAAACCCGCACAGGGTTGGGGGCCGGGGAGCTGTTTTTT
CDR3aa: CASSETRTGLGAGELFF

j_gene: TRBJ1-1
abundance: many
d_gene: NA
v_gene: TRBV20-1
CDR3nt: TGCAGTGCGGCGGGATTAGGGAACACTGAAGCTTTCTTT
CDR3aa: CSAAGLGNTEAFF

j_gene: TRBJ2-7
abundance: medium-sized
d_gene: NA
v_gene: TRBV29-1
CDR3nt: TGCAGCGATACGGGACGGAGCTCCTACGAGCAGTACTTC
CDR3aa: CSDTGRSSYEQYF

j_gene: TRBJ1-1
abundance: NA
d_gene: NA
v_gene: TRBV20-1
CDR3nt: TGCAGTGCTAGCGCCGGGACGCGGAACACTGAAGCTTTCTTT
CDR3aa: CSASAGTRNTEAFF

j_gene: TRBJ2-3
abundance: NA
d_gene: NA
v_gene: TRBV5-1
CDR3nt: TGCGCCAGCAGCTTGGTACAGAATGGGGTTAATGAGCAGTATTTT
CDR3aa: CASSLVQNGVNEQYF

j_gene: TRBJ1-3
abundance: medium-sized
d_gene: NA
v_gene: TRBV10-3
CDR3nt: TGTGCCATCGCGGAGTCGGGGGGCGAGGTTCACACCATATATTTT
CDR3aa: CAIAESGGEVHTIYF

j_gene: TRBJ2-3
abundance: medium-sized
d_gene: NA
v_gene: TRBV7-2
CDR3nt: TGTGCCAGCAGCACCACGACTAGCACAGATACGCAGTATTTT
CDR3aa: CASSTTTSTDTQYF

j_gene: TRBJ1-5
abundance: NA
d_gene: NA
v_gene: TRBV7-2
CDR3nt: TGTGCCAGCAGCTTCCCAGGTAATCAGCCCCAGCATTTT
CDR3aa: CASSFPGNQPQHF

j_gene: TRBJ1-1
abundance: many
d_gene: TRBD1
v_gene: TRBV6-5
CDR3nt: TGTGCCAGCAGTTATCAGGGGGCTGCCACTGAAGCTTTCTTT
CDR3aa: CASSYQGAATEAFF

j_gene: TRBJ2-7
abundance: NA
d_gene: TRBD2
v_gene: TRBV7-8
CDR3nt: TGTGCCAGCAGCTTAGCGCGACTAGCGGGCGCCACCTACGAGCAGTACTTC
CDR3aa: CASSLARLAGATYEQYF

j_gene: TRBJ1-2
abundance: NA
d_gene: TRBD1
v_gene: TRBV7-9
CDR3nt: TGTGCCAGCAGCTTAGGACTAGGGACAGGGGGTTCTGGCTACACCTTC
CDR3aa: CASSLGLGTGGSGYTF